The 8 T cell receptor beta chains below come from one sample, sequenced in a study of a mutant IDH1 vaccine in newly diagnosed glioma. Their specific antigens are unknown. Sequencing was performed with immunoSEQ multiplex PCR; in TCRdb, only in-frame clones are kept and a portion is missing. The sample yields 44,000 or so clones, around 81% seen once. Time point specified: week 35, safety follow-up. Vaccine doses each comprised 300 ug of mutant IDH1 20-mer peptide, with topical imiquimod. Here the sequenced sample was PBMCs, taken from a glioma patient whose treatment included an IDH1 peptide vaccine. These receptors were collected from a woman aged 40 to 55 with glioma. Some clones in this sample may be carry-over from other donors' samples.

In nucleotides, the CDR3 is TGCGCCAGCAGCTTTCAGTCAGATACGCAGTATTTT. Translating it yields CASSFQSDTQYF. The gene calls are TRBV5-1 and TRBJ2-3; D unresolved. The CDR3 is made up of 12 amino acids. V lost 2 bases, J lost 4 bases, and 5 bases lay in between. Germline CDR1 reads SGHRS; CDR2 reads YFSETQ.

The V and J genes are TRBV5-4 and TRBJ2-7; D perhaps matches TRBD2 (6 bases). Trimming took off 4 bases at V and 0 bases at J, with 17 bases between the two ends. Per the germline V gene, CDR1 is SGHNT and CDR2 is YYREEE (reference sequence). The CDR3 runs to 16 residues. In DNA, the CDR3 is TGTGCCAGCAGCATCTCTAGCGTACGGGGCTCCTACGAGCAGTACTTC. Translation: CASSISSVRGSYEQYF.

V and J are TRBV29-1 and TRBJ2-3; D is uncertain. The CDR3 length is 14 residues. Trimming pared 4 bases from V and 4 bases from J, leaving 15 bases between. Germline V gene data show CDR1 as SQVTM and CDR2 as ANQGSEA. The chain's CDR3 is CSVVGDNAADTQYF. CDR3 coding DNA: TGCAGCGTTGTAGGAGATAACGCAGCAGATACGCAGTATTTT.

This chain uses TRBV7-2 with TRBJ1-2; maybe TRBD1 (5 bases). Trimming removed 1 base from V and 0 bases from J, with 6 bases in between. The CDR3 spans 14 residues. Germline V gene data show CDR1 as SGHTA and CDR2 as FQGNSA. The CDR3 nucleotides are TGTGCCAGCAGCTTAGTGGGGGCTAACTATGGCTACACCTTC. This gives the protein CASSLVGANYGYTF.

This chain uses TRBV10-3 with TRBJ1-1; D gene unclear. Looked up from germline, CDR1 is ENHRY and CDR2 is SYGVKD. This CDR3 comprises 14 residues. V was pared by 3 bases and J by 4 bases, with 12 bases between. The CDR3 sequence is CAISEVGRGTEAFF. The CDR3 region has the DNA TGTGCCATCAGTGAAGTAGGGCGGGGCACTGAAGCTTTCTTT.

The chain couples TRBV7-2 to TRBJ1-6; maybe TRBD1 (5 bases). The CDR3 sequence is 19 residues long. CDR1 and CDR2 from the germline V gene are SGHTA and FQGNSA. The V end lost 1 base, the J end lost 3 bases, and 19 bases lay between the germline ends. CDR3 sequence (DNA): TGTGCCAGCAGCTTAGGGTTGGTGGGGATCGGGGGCTATAATTCACCCCTCCACTTT. Protein product: CASSLGLVGIGGYNSPLHF.

This sequence joins TRBV4-3 and TRBJ2-5; unclear D gene. The CDR3 loop spans 13 amino acids. V lost 1 base and J 5 bases, leaving 8 bases between the germline ends. CDR1 LGHNA and CDR2 YSLEER come from the germline V gene. The CDR3 loop is CASSQVFGETQYF. The CDR3 nucleotides read TGCGCCAGCAGCCAAGTATTCGGGGAGACCCAGTACTTC.

This clone has more than one count but fewer than ten. The chain employs TRBV11-2 and TRBJ2-7; D possibly corresponds to TRBD1 (8 bases). The CDR3 consists of 19 residues. Germline V gene lookup returns CDR1 SGHAT and CDR2 FQNNGV. Deletions cut 1 base from V and 2 bases from J, with 24 bases between. DNA for the CDR3: TGTGCCAGCAGCTTAGTTCGGGGGGACAGGCGGTTCAGGACCTACGAGCAGTACTTC. Translation gives CASSLVRGDRRFRTYEQYF.